This T cell receptor beta chain was identified in a study of monozygotic twins with inflammatory bowel disease. Added by template switching were UMIs that each held a 6-nucleotide sample barcode. TCRdb reprocessed the 5' RACE reads and stores each CDR3 protein as one record, lacking DNA. This sample's table reports around 450,000 distinct CDR3 sequences. About this clonotype: No antigen is known for it.

This CDR3 comprises 16 residues. CDR1 SGHKS and CDR2 YYEKEE come from the germline V gene (reference sequence). Whole-study findings and limits: Especially where disease activity was present, IBD patients had fewer clonotypes in common with others than healthy twins did. Healthy co-twins exceeded IBD patients in TCRbeta diversity as measured by inverse Simpson.

The clonotype was recovered from a human donor with ulcerative colitis or Crohn's disease, or a healthy co-twin of an affected twin (not recorded which). The chain combines TRBV5-5 with TRBJ2-3; TCRdb designates TRBD1, a call that cannot be tested without DNA. Material for sequencing was blood. The CDR3 here is CASSLMVGGGTDTQYF.